These T cell receptor beta chains were read from a single sample in a study of T-cell reconstitution after alpha-beta-depleted transplantation in children. TCRdb re-called the PCR reads with MiXCR, one entry per CDR3 protein. Here the sample spans roughly 400,000 distinct CDR3 sequences, 43% being singletons. This specimen was PBMCs, taken before TCRalphabeta/CD19-depleted stem cell transplant. The receptors here all came from a girl aged 2 to 10 with aplastic anemia, due to receive a stem cell transplant. Each CDR3 is given with its conserved first and last residue. A D gene is named only where the DNA matches it firmly. Rows give clone size only sometimes, using once, few, many, or a class for an expanded clone.

>TRBJ1-1|-|TRBV5-1|-
TGCGCCAGCAGCTTGGTAGACAGCGGGACTGAAGCTTTCTTT
CASSLVDSGTEAFF
>TRBJ2-1|-|TRBV18|once
TGTGCCAGCTCACCACCTGGCTTAACCGATGAGCAGTTCTTC
CASSPPGLTDEQFF
>TRBJ2-1|-|TRBV20-1|-
TGCAGTGCTAGAGATTGGGGGAGATACAATGAGCAGTTCTTC
CSARDWGRYNEQFF
>TRBJ2-5|TRBD2|TRBV12-3/TRBV12-4|few
TGTGCCAGCAGTTTGGGGCTAGCGGGAGAGTCTACGTGGGAGACCCAGTACTTC
CASSLGLAGESTWETQYF
>TRBJ2-7|-|TRBV5-4|few
TGTGCCAGCAGCTTGGAAACAGGGTCCTACGAGCAGTACTTC
CASSLETGSYEQYF
>TRBJ2-7|TRBD1|TRBV7-8|few
TGTGCCAGCAGCTTACCCGCGACAGGGGTCAACGAGCAGTACTTC
CASSLPATGVNEQYF
>TRBJ2-1|TRBD2|TRBV28|-
TGTGCCAGCAGACCTCTAGGCGGGAGCTCCTACAATGAGCAGTTCTTC
CASRPLGGSSYNEQFF
>TRBJ2-3|TRBD2|TRBV29-1|-
TGCAGCGAGACCCTACTAGCGGGAAAGGAAGATACGCAGTATTTT
CSETLLAGKEDTQYF
>TRBJ2-2|TRBD1|TRBV6-1|-
TGTGCCAGCACCTCGGACAGGGGGATTCCCGGGGAGCTGTTTTTT
CASTSDRGIPGELFF
>TRBJ2-2|-|TRBV5-1|-
TGCGCCAGCAGCTTGGCGGTTAGCGGGGAGCTGTTTTTT
CASSLAVSGELFF
>TRBJ2-2|-|TRBV29-1|-
TGCAGCGTTCAGGGCCCCGGGGAGCTGTTTTTT
CSVQGPGELFF
>TRBJ1-5|TRBD1|TRBV6-4|-
TGTGCCAGCCGTTTCATTCTTAACTCCGGACAGGGGCCCCATCAGCCCCAGCATTTT
CASRFILNSGQGPHQPQHF
>TRBJ2-2|TRBD2|TRBV4-3|many
TGCGCCAGCAGCCAAGATAGGCTTGGGACTAGCGGGTACTCGGAGGAGCTGTTTTTT
CASSQDRLGTSGYSEELFF
>TRBJ2-1|-|TRBV20-1|few
TGCAGTGCTAGTTTGAGGTCGAGTTACAATGAGCAGTTCTTC
CSASLRSSYNEQFF
>TRBJ1-6|-|TRBV20-1|few
TGCAGTGCTAGGGGGATCTCGGGTATGCCTTTCCACTTT
CSARGISGMPFHF
>TRBJ2-7|-|TRBV27|many
TGTGCCAGCAGTTTCCTTCTCCCGGGAGTCTACGAGCAGTACTTC
CASSFLLPGVYEQYF
>TRBJ2-7|-|TRBV20-1|-
TGCAGTGCTAGAGATGTGGGAGGAAGGTACGAGCAGTACTTC
CSARDVGGRYEQYF
>TRBJ2-3|-|TRBV2|-
TGTGCCAGCAGGGACACCACAGATACGCAGTATTTT
CASRDTTDTQYF